The clone carrying this T cell receptor (beta chain) appeared many times. As yet, its antigen is unknown. This CDR3 region has 15 residues. Deletions cut 3 bases from V and 2 bases from J, with 17 bases between. The germline V gene has CDR1 DFQATT and CDR2 SNEGSKA (reference sequence). This specimen belongs to a study of T cells in Graves' hyperthyroidism and ophthalmopathy. Study-wide background: Peripheral blood was acquired at first diagnosis, ahead of any therapy whatsoever. Study-level findings and limits: Most thyroid clonotypes with frequency above 0.001 were detected in blood. In the analysis, a 13 V-J model separated ophthalmopathy from stable hyperthyroidism.

The CDR3 regions of TCR beta were amplified from RNA transcripts. TCR CDR3 underwent first-round RT-PCR with the HTBI primer set. Each CDR3 protein is one row after TCRdb ran MiXCR on the multiplex PCR reads. The data contain around 700,000 distinct CDR3 sequences, 35% of them singletons. This clonotype was sampled from a woman in her thirties or forties with Graves' hyperthyroidism. The J gene is TRBJ2-7, the V gene TRBV20-1; D may be TRBD1 or TRBD2 (7 bases each). Sequences were obtained from blood. CDR3 DNA: TGCAGTGCTAGGGGGGGAGGGGGCATAACCTACGAGCAGTACTTC. Translated, it gives CSARGGGGITYEQYF.